This T cell receptor beta chain emerged from a study of T-cell reconstitution after alpha-beta-depleted transplantation in children. The CDR3 covers 17 residues. Germline loops: CDR1 MNHNS, CDR2 SASEGT. V gave up 6 bases and J gave up 4 bases; unmatched junction bases: 10. Unique molecular identifiers were used to barcode this TCRbeta library. TCRdb itself ran the PCR reads through MiXCR, one entry per CDR3 protein. The sample includes approximately 110,000 distinct CDR3 sequences, roughly 23% seen only once; the top ten take 8% to 11%. This clonotype occurred many times. No antigen is known for it. Broader study findings: In some patients, recipient T cells and intrathymic progenitors surviving conditioning explained high day-60 diversity. T-cell numbers and diversity one year post-transplant derived largely from freshly generated T cells. The study reportedly traced alpha-beta T cells about two months after transplant to several hundred expanded graft clones.

This clonotype originated in a male patient under 10 years old who had a stem cell transplant for chronic granulomatous disease, so the T cells may come from the graft donor. This sequence joins TRBV6-1 and TRBJ2-3; 13 bases match TRBD2. This material consisted of PBMCs, mostly from graft donor cells, taken 180 days after TCRalphabeta/CD19-depleted stem cell transplant. The CDR3: CASSFGLAGVGADTQYF. CDR3 nucleotide sequence: TGTGCCAGCAGCTTCGGACTAGCGGGAGTCGGCGCAGATACGCAGTATTTT.